The clone carrying this TCR beta chain was counted only a few times. The antigen is unknown. The CDR3 extends over 15 amino acids. Germline V CDR1 and CDR2: LNHDA, SQIVND (reference sequence). The ends lost 5 bases at V and 6 bases at J; junction bases unmatched: 11. These data come from a study of regulatory T cells in long-lasting Graves disease. The authors built TCR beta libraries using iRepertoire HTBI primers and Arm-PCR of CDR3 regions. TCRdb recomputed calls from the multiplex PCR reads with MiXCR, one row per CDR3 protein. The sample includes fewer than 450,000 distinct CDR3 sequences, 23% of them seen just once. Study-wide findings and caveats: Since the sample size was small, accuracy may have been reduced.

Documented time point: persistent/refractory GD, antithyroid drugs over 5 years with positive TRAb. Preparation of the TCR library used RNA extracted from PBMCs. The chain uses TRBV19 and TRBJ2-5, with 8 bases fitting TRBD1. The sample here was peripheral blood mononuclear cells (PBMCs), taken when the disease was refractory, from a patient treated with antithyroid drugs. The TCR originated in a female donor with Graves disease. CDR3 coding DNA: TGTGCCAGTAGTCTTTCTGGGACAGGCCTAAAGACCCAGTACTTC. This translates into CASSLSGTGLKTQYF.